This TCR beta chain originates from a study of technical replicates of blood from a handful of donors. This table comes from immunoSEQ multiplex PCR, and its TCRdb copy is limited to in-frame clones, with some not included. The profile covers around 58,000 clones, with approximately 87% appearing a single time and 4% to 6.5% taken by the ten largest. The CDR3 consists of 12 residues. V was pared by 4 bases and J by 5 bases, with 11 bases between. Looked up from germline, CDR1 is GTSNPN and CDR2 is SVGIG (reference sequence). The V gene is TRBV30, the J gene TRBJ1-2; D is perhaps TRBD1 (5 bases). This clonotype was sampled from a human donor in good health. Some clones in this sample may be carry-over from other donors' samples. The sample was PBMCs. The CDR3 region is CAWNFGGYGYTF. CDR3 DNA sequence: TGTGCCTGGAACTTCGGGGGGTATGGCTACACCTTC.